This T cell receptor beta chain was recorded in a study of cytomegalovirus exposure and HLA in healthy donors. Study-wide context: The same platform was used for the 120 or so validation repertoires as for the approximately 730 first-cohort repertoires, as reported in a later analysis. Study-wide points: Among TCR beta chains, those listed as cytomegalovirus-associated numbered 164. CMV antigen specificity of a few CMV-associated chains was confirmed in vitro.

A word on this clone: What it binds is unknown.

Produced via immunoSEQ multiplex PCR; TCRdb's table is partial and in-frame only. The table records 120,000 or so clones, roughly 89% of them present only once. The CDR3 runs 16 residues. The V gene's germline CDR1 is SGHNT and CDR2 YENEEA. Trimming took 5 bases from V and 3 from J, leaving 17 bases between them. Donors came from a validation cohort of about 110 subjects, distinct from the first 666-subject cohort. V and J are TRBV11-3 and TRBJ1-3; no reliable D call. The material sequenced was PBMCs. This receptor was taken from a woman aged 18 to 35 in good health and CMV-seronegative. This CDR3 reads CASSARLAISGNTIYF. The CDR3 region has the DNA TGTGCCAGCAGCGCCCGACTGGCGATAAGTGGAAACACCATATATTTT.